Sequencing of this T cell receptor beta chain was carried out in a study of CD8 T cells in ankylosing spondylitis. Study-wide findings and caveats: Within ankylosing spondylitis blood, a TCR beta motif made up of roughly eight highly homologous variants appeared to be characteristic. The authors reported significant enrichment of disease-linked clones in matched ankylosing spondylitis synovial fluid.

Concerning this clonotype: No antigen is known for it.

Quantitative barcoded 5'-RACE was used to prepare TCR beta libraries. TCRdb reanalysed the 5' RACE reads using MiXCR and keeps one entry per CDR3 protein. The sample yields 150,000 to 200,000 distinct CDR3 sequences, roughly 13% seen once. The ends were cut back, 5 bases at V and 2 bases at J, with 13 bases in the middle. Germline V gene lookup returns CDR1 SGHVS and CDR2 FQNEAQ. CDR3 length: 15 amino acids. This chain joins TRBV7-8 and TRBJ1-5; the D gene is possibly TRBD1 (6 bases). The receptor comes from a male donor with ankylosing spondylitis or in good health (not recorded which). Sequenced: blood, either unsorted or a sorted T cell fraction (not recorded which). This CDR3 reads CASSPSAGGNQPQHF. The CDR3 DNA reads TGTGCCAGCAGCCCTTCTGCAGGGGGCAATCAGCCCCAGCATTTT.